This T cell receptor beta chain was recovered during a study of blood T cell repertoires in COVID-19. V gave up 5 bases and J gave up 1 base, with 8 bases separating them. The CDR3 is 14 residues long. Germline CDR1 is SEHNR and CDR2 is FQNEAQ (reference sequence). The table came from immunoSEQ multiplex PCR; TCRdb's copy has only in-frame clones and leaves some out. The sample has under 350,000 clones; under 90% are singletons. This clone was recorded a few times. Cohorts were assigned according to the clinical history that participants reported. The sequenced sample consisted of PBMCs or T cells enriched from blood (not recorded which). The V and J genes are TRBV7-9 and TRBJ1-4, with a possible D match to TRBD1 (5 bases). The TCR comes from a woman aged 40 to 50 who had recovered from COVID-19. CDR3 sequence (DNA): TGTGCCAGCAGCCCACAGGAAACTAATGAAAAACTGTTTTTT. Translation gives CASSPQETNEKLFF.